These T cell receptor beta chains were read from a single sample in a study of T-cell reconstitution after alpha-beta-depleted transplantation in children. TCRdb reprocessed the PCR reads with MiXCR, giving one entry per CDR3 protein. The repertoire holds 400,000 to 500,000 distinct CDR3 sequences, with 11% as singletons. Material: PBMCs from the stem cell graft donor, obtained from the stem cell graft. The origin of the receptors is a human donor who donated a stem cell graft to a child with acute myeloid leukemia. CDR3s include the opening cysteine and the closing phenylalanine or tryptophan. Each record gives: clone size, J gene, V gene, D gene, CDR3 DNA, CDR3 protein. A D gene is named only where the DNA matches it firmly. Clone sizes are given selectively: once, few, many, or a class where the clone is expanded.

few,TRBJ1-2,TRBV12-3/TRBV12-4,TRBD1,TGTGCCAGCAGTTTATCCGGGACAGTTCCTGGCTACACCTTC,CASSLSGTVPGYTF
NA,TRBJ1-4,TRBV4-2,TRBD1,TGTGCCAGCAGCGCACGAGCGGACAGGGGTAATGAAAAACTGTTTTTT,CASSARADRGNEKLFF
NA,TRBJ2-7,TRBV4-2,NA,TGTGCCAGCAGCCAAGACAGGAGTATTTACGAGCAGTACTTC,CASSQDRSIYEQYF
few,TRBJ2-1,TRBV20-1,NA,TGCAGTGCTAAAGCTTGGACGCAAGGAAATGAGCAGTTCTTC,CSAKAWTQGNEQFF
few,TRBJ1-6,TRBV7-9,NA,TGTGCCAGCAGCGAACCACGGGACTATTCCCCCCTCCACTTT,CASSEPRDYSPLHF
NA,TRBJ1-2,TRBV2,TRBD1,TGTGCCAGCAGCGACAGGGCCGGCGGCTACACCTTC,CASSDRAGGYTF
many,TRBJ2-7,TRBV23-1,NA,TGCGCCAGCAGTCAATCGGGGGGATTCACCTACGAGCAGTACTTC,CASSQSGGFTYEQYF
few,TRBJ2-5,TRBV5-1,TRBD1,TGCGCCAGCAGCTACTTTTCGTATGGACAGGGGGAAGAGACCCAGTACTTC,CASSYFSYGQGEETQYF
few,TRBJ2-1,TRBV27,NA,TGTGCCAGCAGGCCAGGGTGGGGCATAAGGGATGAGCAGTTCTTC,CASRPGWGIRDEQFF
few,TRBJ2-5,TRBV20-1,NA,TGCAGTGCTGGAGGGCCTAACCAAGAGACCCAGTACTTC,CSAGGPNQETQYF
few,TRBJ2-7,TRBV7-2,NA,TGTGCCAGCAGCTTATCAGTGACTACCTACGAGCAGTACTTC,CASSLSVTTYEQYF
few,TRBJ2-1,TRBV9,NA,TGTGCCAGCAGCGTAGCGGGGTTCAATGAGCAGTTCTTC,CASSVAGFNEQFF
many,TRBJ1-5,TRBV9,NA,TGTGCCAGCAGCCCCGCGCCCATCCAGAGGGGGCAGCCCCAGCATTTT,CASSPAPIQRGQPQHF
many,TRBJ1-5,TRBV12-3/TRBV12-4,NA,TGTGCCAGCAGTTTCGGGGGAGCTGGCAATCAGCCCCAGCATTTT,CASSFGGAGNQPQHF
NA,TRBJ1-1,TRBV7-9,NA,TGTGCCAGCAGCTTAAGTTCGAGGGAAGCTTTCTTT,CASSLSSREAFF
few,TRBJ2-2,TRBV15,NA,TGTGCCACCAGCAGAGAAATGGTATCCGGGGAGCTGTTTTTT,CATSREMVSGELFF
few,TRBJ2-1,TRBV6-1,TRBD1,TGTGCCAGCAGGGACAGGGACCCCTACAATGAGCAGTTCTTC,CASRDRDPYNEQFF
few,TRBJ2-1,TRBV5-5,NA,TGTGCCAGCCGGGCGGGCCTTAGGGGGTCGTCGGCACACAATGAGCAGTTCTTC,CASRAGLRGSSAHNEQFF
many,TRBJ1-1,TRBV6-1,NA,TGTGCCAGCAGCCCCATCGGACGGCAGAACACTGAAGCTTTCTTT,CASSPIGRQNTEAFF
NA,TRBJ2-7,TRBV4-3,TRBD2,TGCGCCAGCAGCGAACGACTAGCGGGGACGTCCTACGAGCAGTACTTC,CASSERLAGTSYEQYF
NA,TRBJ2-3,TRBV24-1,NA,TGTGCCACCAGTGATCCGGGTCGTTCAGATACGCAGTATTTT,CATSDPGRSDTQYF
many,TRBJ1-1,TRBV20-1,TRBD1,TGCAGTCAATTCGGACAGGGCCTGAACACTGAAGCTTTCTTT,CSQFGQGLNTEAFF
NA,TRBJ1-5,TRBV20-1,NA,TGCAGTGCTAGAGTCGGGGGGAGCAATCAGCCCCAGCATTTT,CSARVGGSNQPQHF
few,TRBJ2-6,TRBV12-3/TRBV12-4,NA,TGTGCCAGCAGCTCGCCCCGGGGCTCTGGGGCCAACGTCCTGACTTTC,CASSSPRGSGANVLTF
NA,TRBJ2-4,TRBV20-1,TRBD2,TGCTGTGCTAGGATAGCGGGGGGGGCGGCAAGGAACATTCAGTACTTC,CCARIAGGAARNIQYF
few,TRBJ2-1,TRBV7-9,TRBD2,TGTGCCAGCAGCTTCTTCCGGACTAGCGGATCCTACAATGAGCAGTTCTTC,CASSFFRTSGSYNEQFF
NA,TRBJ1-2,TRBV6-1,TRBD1,TGTGCCAGCAGTCAGGGACAGGGGGAACGGGGCTACACCTTC,CASSQGQGERGYTF
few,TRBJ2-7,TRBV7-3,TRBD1,TGTGCCAGCAGCTCGGACAGGGCCAACGAGCAGTACTTC,CASSSDRANEQYF
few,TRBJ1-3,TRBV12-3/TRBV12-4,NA,TGTGCCAGCAGTTATGACCACTCTGGAAACACCATATATTTT,CASSYDHSGNTIYF